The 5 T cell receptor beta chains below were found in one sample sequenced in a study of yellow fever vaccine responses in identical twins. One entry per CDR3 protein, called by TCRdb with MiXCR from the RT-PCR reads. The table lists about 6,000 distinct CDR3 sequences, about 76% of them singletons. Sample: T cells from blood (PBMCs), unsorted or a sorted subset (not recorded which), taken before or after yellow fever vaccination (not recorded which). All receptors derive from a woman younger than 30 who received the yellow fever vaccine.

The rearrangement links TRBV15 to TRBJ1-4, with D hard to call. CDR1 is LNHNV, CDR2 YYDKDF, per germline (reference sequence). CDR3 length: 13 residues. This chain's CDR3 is CGSCGGWEEKLFF. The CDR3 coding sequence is TGTGGGTCATGTGGAGGGTGGGAAGAAAAACTGTTTTTT.

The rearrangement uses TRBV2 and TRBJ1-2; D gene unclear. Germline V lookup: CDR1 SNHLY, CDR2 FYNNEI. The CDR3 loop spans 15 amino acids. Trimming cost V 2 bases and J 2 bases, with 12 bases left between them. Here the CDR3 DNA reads TGTGCCAGCAGTGAATACGGGTTAAAGAACTATGGCTACACCTTC. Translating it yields CASSEYGLKNYGYTF.

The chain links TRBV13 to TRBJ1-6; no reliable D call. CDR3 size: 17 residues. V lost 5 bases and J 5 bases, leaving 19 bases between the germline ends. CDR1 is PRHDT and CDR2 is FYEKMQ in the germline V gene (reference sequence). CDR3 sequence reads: CASSNNLPGFDNSPLHF. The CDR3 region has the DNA TGTGCCAGCAGCAATAACCTCCCGGGATTCGATAATTCACCCCTCCACTTT.

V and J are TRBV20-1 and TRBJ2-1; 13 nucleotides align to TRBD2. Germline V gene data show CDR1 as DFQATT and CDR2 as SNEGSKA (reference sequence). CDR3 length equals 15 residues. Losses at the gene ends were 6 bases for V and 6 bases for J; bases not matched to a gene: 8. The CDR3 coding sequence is TGCAGTGCGGTCCCCGGGACTAGCGGGATCAATGAGCAGTTCTTC. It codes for CSAVPGTSGINEQFF.

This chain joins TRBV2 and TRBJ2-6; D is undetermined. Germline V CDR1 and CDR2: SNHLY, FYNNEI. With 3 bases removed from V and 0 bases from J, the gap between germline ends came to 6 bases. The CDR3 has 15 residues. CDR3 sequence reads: CASSDSYSGANVLTF. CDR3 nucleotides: TGTGCCAGCAGTGATTCCTACTCTGGGGCCAACGTCCTGACTTTC.